The next 17 T cell receptor beta chains were all read from a single sample in a study of OX40 agonist ivuxolimab in advanced cancers. Here immunoSEQ multiplex PCR was the method, and the copy in TCRdb shows in-frame clones only, minus some. The sample yields 98,000 or so clones, about 88% seen once. This sample comprised CD4+ or CD8+ T cells sorted from blood, obtained in a trial of the OX40 agonist ivuxolimab. The receptor set was obtained from an adult with an advanced solid tumor such as melanoma, head and neck, liver or kidney cancer.

V gene TRBV7-2 combines with J gene TRBJ1-2, with D hard to call. Germline lookup yields CDR1 SGHTA and CDR2 FQGNSA. The CDR3 loop spans 14 amino acids. Trimming left V 4 bases short and J 0 bases short, with 9 bases between. CDR3 bases: TGTGCCAGCAGCTCGGACGGCTCTAACTATGGCTACACCTTC. It codes for CASSSDGSNYGYTF.

The chain combines TRBV7-8 with TRBJ1-5; D call uncertain. This CDR3 has 14 residues. V was shortened by 1 base and J by 7 bases, with 11 bases between the two germline ends. CDR1 is SGHVS, CDR2 FQNEAQ, per germline. CDR3 sequence (DNA): TGTGCCAGCAGCTTAGGGGGTATTAACCAGCCCCAGCATTTT. Residues: CASSLGGINQPQHF.

The chain carries TRBV5-1 and TRBJ2-7, with 8 bases fitting TRBD1. CDR1 is SGHRS and CDR2 is YFSETQ in the germline V gene. Trimming took 4 bases from V and 2 from J; bases not matched to a gene: 5. The CDR3 extends over 14 amino acids. In DNA form, the CDR3 reads TGCGCCAGCAGCCCCGGACAGGGTCCCTACGAGCAGTACTTC. Translating gives CASSPGQGPYEQYF. The whole variable domain, remainder taken from reference TRBV5-1 and TRBJ2-7, is KAGVTQTPRYLIKTRGQQVTLSCSPISGHRSVSWYQQTPGQGLQFLFEYFSETQRNKGNFPGRFSGRQFSNSRSEMNVSTLELGDSALYLCASSPGQGPYEQYFGPGTRLTVT.

This chain uses TRBV5-1 with TRBJ2-3; 9 bases align to TRBD2. This CDR3 has 15 residues. V gave up 0 bases and J gave up 6 bases; unmatched junction bases: 5. Looked up from germline, CDR1 is SGHRS and CDR2 is YFSETQ. The CDR3 coding sequence is TGCGCCAGCAGCTTGGTCAGTAGCGGGAGTGATACGCAGTATTTT. It specifies CASSLVSSGSDTQYF.

The chain carries TRBV5-4 and TRBJ2-3, with D unclear. The V and J ends lost 4 bases and 6 bases respectively, with 9 bases between them. From germline, CDR1 is SGHNT and CDR2 YYREEE (reference sequence). The CDR3 loop spans 12 amino acids. CDR3: CASSLMVDTQYF. CDR3 nucleotides: TGTGCCAGCAGCCTCATGGTGGATACGCAGTATTTT.

The CDR3 region is CASSLMRGVGYEQYF. In nucleotides, the CDR3 is TGTGCCAGCAGCTTAATGAGAGGGGTAGGCTACGAGCAGTACTTC. V gene TRBV11-2 combines with J gene TRBJ2-7, with D perhaps TRBD1 or TRBD2 (5 bases each). The CDR3 runs 15 residues. The germline V and J ends were trimmed by 2 bases and 3 bases, with 14 bases remaining between them. Germline CDR1 reads SGHAT; CDR2 reads FQNNGV.

The chain combines TRBV11-2 with TRBJ2-4; 10 nucleotides align to TRBD1. The V gene's germline CDR1 is SGHAT and CDR2 FQNNGV. This CDR3 is built from 14 residues. V lost 3 bases, J lost 7 bases, and 3 bases stayed unmatched. The CDR3 reads CASSFGQGENIQYF. CDR3 bases: TGTGCCAGCAGCTTTGGACAGGGGGAGAACATTCAGTACTTC.

Written as DNA, the CDR3 is TGTGCCAGCAGCACCTCAGGGGGTGAGACCCAGTACTTC. Its translation: CASSTSGGETQYF. J is TRBJ2-5 and V is TRBV7-3; 7 positions agree with TRBD1. Trimming took 5 bases from V and 5 from J; bases not matched to a gene: 5. Per germline, CDR1 SGHTA and CDR2 FQGTGA. This CDR3 region has 13 residues.

This rearrangement joins TRBV19 to TRBJ1-2, with 9 bases identical to TRBD1. The germline V gene encodes CDR1 LNHDA and CDR2 SQIVND (reference sequence). After removal of 6 bases from V and 5 bases from J, the junction contained 7 bases not matched to a gene. This CDR3 has 14 amino acids. The CDR3 loop reads CASRSRTGDYGYTF. DNA of the CDR3: TGTGCCAGTAGGTCCCGGACAGGGGATTATGGCTACACCTTC.

This chain uses TRBV5-4 with TRBJ1-2; TRBD1 agrees at 7 bases. Trimming at V came to 4 bases and at J to 7 bases, leaving 13 bases not matched to a gene. The CDR3 loop spans 15 amino acids. CDR1 is SGHNT and CDR2 is YYREEE in the germline V gene (reference sequence). In nucleotides, the CDR3 is TGTGCCAGCAGCCTGGTGGGACAGCGATTCTCTGGCTACACCTTC. The encoded protein is CASSLVGQRFSGYTF.

The sample holds one count of this clone. V usage is TRBV30 and J usage is TRBJ2-3; D unresolved. Trimming left V 0 bases short and J 6 bases short, with 7 bases between. Germline CDR1 GTSNPN, CDR2 SVGIG (reference sequence). The CDR3 length is 12 residues. CDR3 protein: CAWSVQWDTQYF. Written as DNA, the CDR3 is TGTGCCTGGAGTGTACAGTGGGATACGCAGTATTTT.

This chain joins TRBV6-5 and TRBJ2-1; 7 bases fit TRBD1. After removal of 6 bases from V and 9 bases from J, the junction contained 8 bases not matched to a gene. Per the germline V gene, CDR1 is MNHEY and CDR2 is SVGAGI. This CDR3 is built from 13 residues. The CDR3 coding sequence is TGTGCCAGCAGCAAAACAGGGGTGGGTGAGCAGTTCTTC. Translation: CASSKTGVGEQFF.

The chain is built from TRBV7-9 and TRBJ2-5; 7 bases map to TRBD1. The CDR3 totals 15 residues. CDR1 SEHNR and CDR2 FQNEAQ come from the germline V gene (reference sequence). The V segment lost 5 bases and the J segment 1 base; nucleotides outside the gene matches: 7. The CDR3 sequence: CASSPTGVVQETQYF. Here the CDR3 DNA reads TGTGCCAGCAGCCCTACAGGGGTGGTCCAAGAGACCCAGTACTTC.

V and J are TRBV12-5 and TRBJ2-2; no firm D call. The CDR3 sequence is 13 residues long. Germline loops: CDR1 LGHNT, CDR2 FRNRAP. The V end was cut by 6 bases, the J end by 2 bases, with 7 bases between. CDR3 residues: CASGDSNTGELFF. In nucleotides, the CDR3 is TGTGCTAGTGGGGATTCTAACACCGGGGAGCTGTTTTTT.

V is TRBV6-5 and J is TRBJ2-5; D unclear. The CDR3 is 11 amino acids. V was clipped by 2 bases and J by 2 bases, with 0 bases between them. CDR1 and CDR2 from the germline V gene are MNHEY and SVGAGI. The CDR3: CASSYQETQYF. The CDR3 DNA reads TGTGCCAGCAGTTACCAAGAGACCCAGTACTTC.

This chain joins TRBV11-1 and TRBJ2-2; 10 nucleotides line up with TRBD2. V was pared by 2 bases and J by 1 base, with 4 bases of the junction left unmatched. This CDR3 comprises 17 residues. Per the germline V gene, CDR1 is SGHAT and CDR2 is FQDESV (reference sequence). DNA of the CDR3: TGTGCCAGCAGCTTATTCACTAGCGGGATGAACACCGGGGAGCTGTTTTTT. It translates to CASSLFTSGMNTGELFF.

This sequence joins TRBV11-3 and TRBJ2-3; possible D gene TRBD2, 6 bases. Deletions cut 1 base from V and 3 bases from J, with 11 bases between. Looked up from germline, CDR1 is SGHNT and CDR2 is YENEEA. The CDR3 is 15 residues long. The CDR3 sequence is CASSLGRAATDTQYF. As DNA, the CDR3 is TGTGCCAGCAGCTTAGGGAGGGCGGCGACAGATACGCAGTATTTT.